These 25 T cell receptor beta chains originate from one sample sequenced in a study of cytomegalovirus exposure and HLA in healthy donors. 60 Vbeta and 13 Jbeta primers were used in PCR. Generated by immunoSEQ multiplex PCR, the TCRdb table keeps only in-frame clones and is missing some. The sample includes about 140,000 clones, 75% of them seen just once. Input material: PBMCs. These receptors were taken from a man younger than 40 in good health and CMV-seronegative.

V gene TRBV11-3 combines with J gene TRBJ2-5; possible D gene TRBD2, 5 bases. Trimming removed 4 bases from V and 5 bases from J, with 23 bases in between. This CDR3 has 17 residues. Germline CDR1 is SGHNT and CDR2 is YENEEA. CDR3 sequence (DNA): TGTGCCAGCAGCTCAGGATCGCGGACTGGAAACACGGAGACCCAGTACTTC. It specifies CASSSGSRTGNTETQYF.

The chain carries TRBV7-9 and TRBJ1-4; unclear D gene. Trimming stripped 1 base from V and 10 bases from J, with 10 bases between. Per germline, CDR1 SEHNR and CDR2 FQNEAQ (reference sequence). The CDR3 is made up of 13 amino acids. Here the CDR3 DNA reads TGTGCCAGCAGCTTAGGTGGAGGGCCAAAACTGTTTTTT. Protein product: CASSLGGGPKLFF.

The rearrangement joins TRBV5-6 to TRBJ2-5; perhaps TRBD2 as D (6 bases). Per germline, CDR1 SGHDT and CDR2 YYEEEE. V lost 3 bases and J lost 5, with 17 bases in between. The CDR3 is 15 amino acids. In nucleotides, the CDR3 is TGTGCCAGCAGCTCCTTGGAGGGAGCATGGGAGACCCAGTACTTC. Protein: CASSSLEGAWETQYF. The variable domain in full, with the rest retrieved from reference TRBV5-6 and TRBJ2-5, is DAGVTQSPTHLIKTRGQQVTLRCSPKSGHDTVSWYQQALGQGPQFIFQYYEEEERQRGNFPDRFSGHQFPNYSSELNVNALLLGDSALYLCASSSLEGAWETQYFGPGTRLLVL.

The V and J genes are TRBV28 and TRBJ1-4; 9 positions match TRBD1. The CDR3 is 12 amino acids. Germline CDR1 and CDR2: MDHEN and SYDVKM. V shed 3 bases, J shed 14 bases, and the junction held 4 bases outside the gene matches. The CDR3 protein is CASSFGGQGLFF. DNA for the CDR3: TGTGCCAGCAGTTTTGGAGGACAGGGGCTGTTTTTT.

This chain uses TRBV11-2 with TRBJ2-7, with D unclear. The V end was cut by 5 bases, the J end by 9 bases, with 14 bases between. Germline V gene data show CDR1 as SGHAT and CDR2 as FQNNGV. CDR3 length: 12 residues. The CDR3 nucleotides are TGTGCCAGCAGCCCCCCCCTCTCAGGGCAGTACTTC. Translation: CASSPPLSGQYF.

Remarks on this clone: The sample contains more than one DNA sequence encoding this CDR3. The rearrangement links TRBV19 to TRBJ2-7, with a tentative D call TRBD2 (6 bases). The germline CDR1 and CDR2 sequences are LNHDA and SQIVND (reference sequence). The CDR3 has 13 amino acids. The V gene lost 3 bases and the J gene lost 1 base, with 7 bases spanning the gap. In DNA, the CDR3 is TGTGCCAGTAGTATCGGGGGATCCTACGAGCAGTACTTC. As protein: CASSIGGSYEQYF.

This chain joins TRBV15 and TRBJ2-1, with 10 positions matching TRBD1. This CDR3 has 15 amino acids. The germline V gene has CDR1 LNHNV and CDR2 YYDKDF (reference sequence). V dropped 0 bases and J dropped 7; count of bases not matched to a gene: 3. This CDR3 reads CATSRDSDRGNEQFF. In DNA form, the CDR3 reads TGTGCCACCAGCAGAGATTCGGACAGGGGGAATGAGCAGTTCTTC.

The V and J genes are TRBV2 and TRBJ1-2; D is unclear. Trimming removed 4 bases from V and 8 bases from J, with 11 bases in between. Germline values: CDR1 SNHLY, CDR2 FYNNEI. The CDR3 consists of 12 residues. CDR3 sequence (DNA): TGTGCCAGCAGTGTTCGGGGTTTGGGCTACACCTTC. Residues: CASSVRGLGYTF.

The table lists this clone with a few counts. The chain is built from TRBV29-1 and TRBJ2-2, with D unclear. The CDR3 loop spans 10 amino acids. Trimming removed 5 bases from V and 9 bases from J, with 7 bases in between. The germline gives CDR1 SQVTM, CDR2 ANQGSEA. Written as DNA, the CDR3 is TGCAGCGTTCTTGACAGGGAGCTGTTTTTT. Translated: CSVLDRELFF.

The V and J genes are TRBV10-3 and TRBJ1-1; 11 nucleotides agree with TRBD1. Germline trimming cut 7 bases from V and 4 bases from J; bases unmatched to any gene: 2. The CDR3 runs 13 residues. Germline CDR1 and CDR2: ENHRY and SYGVKD. As DNA, the CDR3 is TGTGCCATCAAAGGACAGGGGGCCACTGAAGCTTTCTTT. It yields the protein CAIKGQGATEAFF.

The genes are TRBV19 and TRBJ2-5; tentatively, D is TRBD1 (5 bases). Trimming took off 4 bases at V and 5 bases at J, with 11 bases between the two ends. CDR3 length equals 13 residues. From germline, CDR1 is LNHDA and CDR2 SQIVND (reference sequence). CDR3 bases: TGTGCCAGTAGTAATCAGGGCCGGGAGACCCAGTACTTC. This sequence encodes CASSNQGRETQYF.

This clone showed up just a few times. CDR3 sequence reads: CASSGTSFPNTIYF. In nucleotides, the CDR3 is TGTGCCAGCAGTGGGACATCTTTTCCAAACACCATATATTTT. The chain is built from TRBV6-5 and TRBJ1-3, with a weak D call TRBD1 (6 bases). V shed 5 bases and J shed 6 bases, with 14 bases lying between them. CDR3 length: 14 residues. Germline loops: CDR1 MNHEY, CDR2 SVGAGI.

This clone was observed a handful of times. This rearrangement joins TRBV5-5 to TRBJ1-1; no definite D call. From germline, CDR1 is SGHKS and CDR2 YYEKEE (reference sequence). V lost 4 bases and J 3 bases, leaving 16 bases between the germline ends. The CDR3 consists of 15 residues. The CDR3 DNA is TGTGCCAGCAGCCCGTCCTCATCCGGAGACACTGAAGCTTTCTTT. Translated, it gives CASSPSSSGDTEAFF.

The chain carries TRBV5-1 and TRBJ2-3; possible D gene TRBD1, 5 bases. The germline V gene has CDR1 SGHRS and CDR2 YFSETQ. V dropped 3 bases and J dropped 0 bases, with 8 bases sitting between them. The CDR3 has 14 residues. The CDR3: CASSSRQSTDTQYF. CDR3 nucleotides: TGCGCCAGCAGCTCCCGACAGAGCACAGATACGCAGTATTTT.

The V gene is TRBV19, the J gene TRBJ2-2, with 12 bases identical to TRBD2. Germline V gene data show CDR1 as LNHDA and CDR2 as SQIVND (reference sequence). The CDR3 totals 17 residues. The junction had 12 bases not matched to a gene; V was cut back by 7 bases and J by 6 bases. This CDR3 reads CASTPRGLAGKSGELFF. The CDR3 DNA reads as TGTGCCAGTACTCCGCGAGGACTAGCGGGAAAGTCCGGGGAGCTGTTTTTT.

This clone was counted only a few times. This rearrangement joins TRBV5-1 to TRBJ1-2; 7 bases map to TRBD1. The CDR3 has 13 residues. The germline V gene has CDR1 SGHRS and CDR2 YFSETQ. After removal of 4 bases from V and 6 bases from J, the junction contained 6 bases not matched to a gene. CDR3 bases: TGCGCCAGCAGCCAAACAGGGGAACATGGCTACACCTTC. As protein: CASSQTGEHGYTF.

This rearrangement joins TRBV14 to TRBJ1-1, with a possible D match to TRBD1 (5 bases). V was trimmed by 1 base and J by 10 bases, leaving 19 bases between them. This CDR3 is 15 amino acids long. Germline values: CDR1 SGHDN, CDR2 FVKESK. CDR3 residues: CASSQGIQGNPTAFF. The CDR3 coding sequence is TGTGCCAGCAGCCAAGGGATCCAGGGTAATCCGACAGCTTTCTTT.

The chain uses TRBV2 and TRBJ2-3; D gene unclear. The CDR3 length is 14 residues. Germline CDR1 and CDR2: SNHLY and FYNNEI. V lost 7 bases and J lost 1, with 12 bases in between. This chain's CDR3 is CASTRRSGTDTQYF. DNA of the CDR3: TGTGCCAGCACCCGCCGGAGCGGCACAGATACGCAGTATTTT.

The chain carries TRBV11-2 and TRBJ1-3, with D uncertain. The CDR3 consists of 16 residues. V was pared by 3 bases and J by 0 bases, with 12 bases between. The germline gives CDR1 SGHAT, CDR2 FQNNGV. Here the CDR3 reads CASSFELGSSGNTIYF. The CDR3, as DNA: TGTGCCAGCAGCTTCGAGTTGGGGAGCTCTGGAAACACCATATATTTT.

This sequence joins TRBV29-1 and TRBJ1-3; 8 bases align to TRBD1. The germline CDR1 and CDR2 sequences are SQVTM and ANQGSEA. The CDR3 consists of 13 residues. J lost 2 bases, V lost 6 bases, and 3 bases had no gene match. The CDR3 sequence is CSVQTGAGNTIYF. DNA of the CDR3: TGCAGCGTCCAGACAGGGGCTGGAAACACCATATATTTT.

The chain links TRBV27 to TRBJ2-2, with D uncertain. Germline V lookup: CDR1 MNHEY, CDR2 SMNVEV (reference sequence). The CDR3 covers 16 residues. The V gene lost 3 bases and the J gene lost 7 bases, with 18 bases spanning the gap. CDR3 sequence reads: CASSFFGSPPGGELFF. Here the CDR3 DNA reads TGTGCCAGCAGTTTTTTTGGTTCCCCGCCAGGCGGGGAGCTGTTTTTT.

The chain is built from TRBV7-9 and TRBJ2-7; TRBD1 matches at 9 bases. Germline V CDR1 and CDR2: SEHNR, FQNEAQ (reference sequence). The CDR3 contains 15 residues. V lost 3 bases to trimming and J lost 5 bases; unmatched junction nucleotides: 8. The CDR3 is CASSFRTGAFDEQYF. CDR3 DNA sequence: TGTGCCAGCAGCTTCCGGACAGGGGCCTTCGACGAGCAGTACTTC.

This clone has a handful of counts. This chain joins TRBV11-2 and TRBJ1-4; 7 bases are a match to TRBD1. CDR3 length: 13 residues. Germline V lookup: CDR1 SGHAT, CDR2 FQNNGV. V gave up 4 bases and J gave up 12 bases; unmatched junction bases: 8. In DNA form, the CDR3 reads TGTGCCAGCAGCTGGAGGGACAGAAAAGAACTGTTTTTT. This encodes CASSWRDRKELFF.

The chain is built from TRBV19 and TRBJ2-7; tentative D call: TRBD1 (5 bases). Trimming removed 0 bases at V and 2 bases at J, with 5 bases between. CDR3 length: 13 residues. The germline CDR1 and CDR2 sequences are LNHDA and SQIVND (reference sequence). The CDR3 reads CASSIEGAYEQYF. The CDR3 DNA reads TGTGCCAGTAGTATAGAAGGGGCCTACGAGCAGTACTTC. Together with reference TRBV19 and TRBJ2-7, the CDR3 gives the full variable domain: DGGITQSPKYLFRKEGQNVTLSCEQNLNHDAMYWYRQDPGQGLRLIYYSQIVNDFQKGDIAEGYSVSREKKESFPLTVTSAQKNPTAFYLCASSIEGAYEQYFGPGTRLTVT.

This clone was seen more than once but under ten times. The rearrangement uses TRBV2 and TRBJ1-2; 10 bases are a match to TRBD1. This CDR3 comprises 13 residues. Per germline, CDR1 SNHLY and CDR2 FYNNEI. V shed 7 bases, J shed 5 bases, and the junction held 4 bases outside the gene matches. The CDR3 DNA reads as TGTGCCAGCACCGGGACAGGGGATTATGGCTACACCTTC. This translates into CASTGTGDYGYTF.